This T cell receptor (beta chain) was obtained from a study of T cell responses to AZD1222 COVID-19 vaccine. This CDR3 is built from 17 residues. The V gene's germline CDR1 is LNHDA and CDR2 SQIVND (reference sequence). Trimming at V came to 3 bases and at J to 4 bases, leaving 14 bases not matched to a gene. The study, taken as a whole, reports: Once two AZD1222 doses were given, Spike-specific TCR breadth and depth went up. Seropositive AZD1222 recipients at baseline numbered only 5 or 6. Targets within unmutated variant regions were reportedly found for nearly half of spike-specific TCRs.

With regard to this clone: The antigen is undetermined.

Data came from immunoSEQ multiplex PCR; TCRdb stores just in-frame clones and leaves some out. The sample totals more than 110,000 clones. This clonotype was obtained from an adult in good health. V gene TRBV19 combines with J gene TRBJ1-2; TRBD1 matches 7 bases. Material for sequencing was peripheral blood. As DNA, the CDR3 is TGTGCCAGTAGTATGGTGTGGGACAGTAACTTTTGCTATGGCTACACCTTC. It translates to CASSMVWDSNFCYGYTF.